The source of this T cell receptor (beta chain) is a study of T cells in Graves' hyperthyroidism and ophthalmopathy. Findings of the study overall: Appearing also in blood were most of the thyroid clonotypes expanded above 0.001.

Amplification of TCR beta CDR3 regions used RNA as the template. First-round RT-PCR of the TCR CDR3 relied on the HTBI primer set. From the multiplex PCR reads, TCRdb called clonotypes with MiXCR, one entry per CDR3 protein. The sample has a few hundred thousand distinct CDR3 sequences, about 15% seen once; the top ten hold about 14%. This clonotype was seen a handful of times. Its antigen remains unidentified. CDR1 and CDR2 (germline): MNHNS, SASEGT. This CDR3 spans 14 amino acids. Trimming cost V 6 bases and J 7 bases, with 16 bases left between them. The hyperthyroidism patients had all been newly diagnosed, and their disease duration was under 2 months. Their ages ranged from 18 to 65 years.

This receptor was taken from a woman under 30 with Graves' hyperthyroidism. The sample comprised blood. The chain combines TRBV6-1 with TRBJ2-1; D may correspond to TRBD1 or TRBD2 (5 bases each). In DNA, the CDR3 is TGTGCCAGCAGCCGGGGCCCCTCGGGGAATGAGCAGTTCTTC. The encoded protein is CASSRGPSGNEQFF.